The 3 T cell receptor beta chains below were found in one sample sequenced in a study of Ad26.COV2.S vaccination and SARS-CoV-2 variants. Sequenced by immunoSEQ multiplex PCR; TCRdb stores in-frame clones only, minus some. Of about 480,000 clones listed, roughly 85% are singletons. Specified treatment: roughly 18 received Ad26.COV2.S at low or high dose, single or two shots; several received placebo; per-sample allocation not given. Samples came from day 63 after the first vaccine or placebo injection. The sample in question was peripheral blood, obtained in a trial of Ad26.COV2.S vaccine versus placebo. All receptors come from a person between 18 and 59 years old who received the Ad26.COV2.S COVID-19 vaccine or a placebo.

With respect to this clone: A read error may produce the germline difference seen at one junction end. The chain combines TRBV29-1 with TRBJ2-1; D not resolved. The CDR3 runs to 9 residues. The germline V gene encodes CDR1 SQVTM and CDR2 ANQGSEA. CDR3 DNA sequence: TGCAGCGTGGAAGGGTGGGGGTTCTTC. Encoded protein: CSVEGWGFF.

J is TRBJ2-7 and V is TRBV5-1; D not resolved. The CDR3 length is 14 residues. The ends were cut back, 0 bases at V and 5 bases at J, with 12 bases in the middle. Germline CDR1 and CDR2: SGHRS and YFSETQ. The CDR3 is CASSLDSAVHEQYF. The DNA for the CDR3 is TGCGCCAGCAGCTTGGATTCGGCTGTTCACGAGCAGTACTTC.

The chain has TRBV18 and TRBJ2-3; the D gene is possibly TRBD1 (6 bases). This CDR3 is 11 amino acids long. Trimming took off 3 bases at V and 9 bases at J, with 7 bases between the two ends. Germline CDR1 is KGHSH and CDR2 is LQKENI. The CDR3 region is CASSPGQTQYF. The CDR3 nucleotides are TGTGCCAGCTCACCGGGACAAACGCAGTATTTT.